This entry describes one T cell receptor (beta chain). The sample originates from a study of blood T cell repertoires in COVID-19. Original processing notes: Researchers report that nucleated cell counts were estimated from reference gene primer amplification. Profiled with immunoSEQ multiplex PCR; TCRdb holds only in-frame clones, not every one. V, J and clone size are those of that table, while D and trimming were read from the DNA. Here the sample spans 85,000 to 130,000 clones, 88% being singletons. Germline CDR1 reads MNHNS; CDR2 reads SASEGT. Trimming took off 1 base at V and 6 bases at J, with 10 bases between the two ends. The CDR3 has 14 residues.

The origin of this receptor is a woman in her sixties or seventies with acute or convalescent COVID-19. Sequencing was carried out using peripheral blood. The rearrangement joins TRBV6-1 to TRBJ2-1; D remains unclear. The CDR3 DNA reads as TGTGCCAGCAGTGAAGGGCTTATTCCCAATGAGCAGTTCTTC. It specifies CASSEGLIPNEQFF.